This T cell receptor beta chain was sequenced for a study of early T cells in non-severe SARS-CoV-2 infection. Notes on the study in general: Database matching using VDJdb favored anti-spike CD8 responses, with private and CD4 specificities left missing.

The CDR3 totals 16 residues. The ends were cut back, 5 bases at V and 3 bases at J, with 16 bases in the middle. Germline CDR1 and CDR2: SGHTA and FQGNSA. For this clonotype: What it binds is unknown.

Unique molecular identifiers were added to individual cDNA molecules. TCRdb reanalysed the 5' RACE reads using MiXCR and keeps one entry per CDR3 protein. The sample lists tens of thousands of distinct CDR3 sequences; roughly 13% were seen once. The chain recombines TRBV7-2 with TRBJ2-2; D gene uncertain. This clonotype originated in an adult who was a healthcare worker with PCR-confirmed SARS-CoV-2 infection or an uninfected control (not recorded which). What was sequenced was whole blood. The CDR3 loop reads CASSPTRLADTGELFF. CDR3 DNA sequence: TGTGCCAGCAGCCCAACTCGTTTGGCCGACACCGGGGAGCTGTTTTTT. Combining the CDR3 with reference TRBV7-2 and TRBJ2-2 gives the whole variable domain GAGVSQSPSNKVTEKGKDVELRCDPISGHTALYWYRQSLGQGLEFLIYFQGNSAPDKSGLPSDRFSAERTGGSVSTLTIQRTQQEDSAVYLCASSPTRLADTGELFFGEGSRLTVL.